The entry below gives a single TCR beta chain sequence along with its context. These data belong to a study of blood T cells in healthy people across ages. The V gene lost 2 bases and the J gene lost 2 bases, with 15 bases spanning the gap. Germline CDR1 MNHEY, CDR2 SVGAGI. The CDR3 has 16 residues. A second about 6 to 12 cycle PCR used barcoded and J-beta primers. Template switching added a 12-random-nucleotide identifier to every cDNA molecule. Using its own MiXCR run on the 5' RACE reads, TCRdb lists one record per CDR3 protein. The sample shows some 760,000 distinct CDR3 sequences, roughly 25% of them seen only once. The sample also formed part of further work on T cells of mothers and their children.

The chain combines TRBV6-5 with TRBJ1-2; a possible D gene is TRBD1 (5 bases). Material: blood. The TCR comes from a boy between 10 and 17 years old in good health. This chain's CDR3 is CASSYAVGRANYGYTF. CDR3 nucleotide sequence: TGTGCCAGCAGTTACGCGGTGGGACGTGCGAACTATGGCTACACCTTC.